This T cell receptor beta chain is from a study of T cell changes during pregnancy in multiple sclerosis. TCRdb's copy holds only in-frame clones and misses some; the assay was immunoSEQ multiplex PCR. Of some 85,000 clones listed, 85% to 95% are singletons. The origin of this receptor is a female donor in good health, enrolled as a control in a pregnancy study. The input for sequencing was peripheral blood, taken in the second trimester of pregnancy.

CDR3 region: CASSARDLTDTQYF. CDR3 bases: TGCGCCAGCAGCGCCCGGGATTTAACAGATACGCAGTATTTT. The rearrangement uses TRBV4-1 and TRBJ2-3, with TRBD2 as a possible D gene (5 bases). V shed 5 bases and J shed 3 bases, with 12 bases lying between them. The CDR3 contains 14 residues. Germline values: CDR1 MGHRA, CDR2 YSYEKL.